The 22 T cell receptor beta chains in this list originate from one sample, sequenced in a study of technical replicates of blood from a handful of donors. Sequencing used immunoSEQ multiplex PCR; TCRdb keeps in-frame clones, though not all of them. The table has 45,000 to 65,000 clones, roughly 94% seen once. The sample was T cells isolated from PBMCs. The receptors come from a human donor in good health.

V is TRBV5-6 and J is TRBJ1-3; D uncertain. The CDR3 spans 13 residues. CDR1 and CDR2 from the germline V gene are SGHDT and YYEEEE. The V end lost 0 bases, the J end lost 7 bases, and 8 bases lay between the germline ends. CDR3 DNA sequence: TGTGCCAGCAGCTTGGGGCGGGTCAACACCATATATTTT. Its protein is CASSLGRVNTIYF.

V usage is TRBV5-1 and J usage is TRBJ2-2; D might be TRBD1 (6 bases). The CDR3 is 14 residues long. Germline V gene lookup returns CDR1 SGHRS and CDR2 YFSETQ. V lost 4 bases, J lost 8 bases, and 15 bases lay in between. CDR3 region: CASSGTTVEGELFF. The CDR3 DNA is TGCGCCAGCAGCGGGACAACGGTTGAGGGGGAGCTGTTTTTT.

The chain uses TRBV5-4 and TRBJ1-1; 10 bases map to TRBD1. There are 15 residues in the CDR3. Germline V gene lookup returns CDR1 SGHNT and CDR2 YYREEE (reference sequence). The trim removed 4 bases at V and 5 bases at J, leaving 8 bases unmatched. CDR3 in amino acids: CASSQPPGQGTEAFF. CDR3 in DNA: TGTGCCAGCAGCCAACCACCGGGACAGGGGACTGAAGCTTTCTTT.

The V call is TRBV11-2, the J call TRBJ2-1; 10 bases are a match to TRBD2. The trim removed 3 bases at V and 5 bases at J, leaving 10 bases unmatched. The CDR3 extends over 17 amino acids. Germline V gives CDR1 SGHAT, CDR2 FQNNGV. The CDR3 loop reads CASSFSLSGRDNNEQFF. The CDR3 DNA is TGTGCCAGCAGCTTCTCCTTGAGCGGGAGGGACAACAATGAGCAGTTCTTC.

The J gene is TRBJ2-7, the V gene TRBV12-5, with TRBD2 as a possible D gene (6 bases). V shed 3 bases and J shed 0 bases, with 12 bases lying between them. This CDR3 is 15 amino acids long. Germline CDR1 and CDR2: LGHNT and FRNRAP. The chain's CDR3 is CASGFSRGNSYEQYF. In nucleotides, the CDR3 is TGTGCTAGTGGTTTTTCGCGGGGCAACTCCTACGAGCAGTACTTC.

This sequence joins TRBV11-1 and TRBJ1-3; D remains ambiguous. Germline V gene lookup returns CDR1 SGHAT and CDR2 FQDESV (reference sequence). Trimming cost V 2 bases and J 3 bases, with 8 bases left between them. The CDR3 is 14 residues long. CDR3: CASSLKLFGNTIYF. The CDR3 region has the DNA TGTGCCAGCAGCTTAAAACTCTTTGGAAACACCATATATTTT.

J is TRBJ2-1 and V is TRBV5-1; 9 positions agree with TRBD2. The germline V gene encodes CDR1 SGHRS and CDR2 YFSETQ. The junction had 7 bases not matched to a gene; V was cut back by 0 bases and J by 6 bases. The CDR3 is 16 amino acids. The CDR3, as DNA: TGCGCCAGCAGCTTGGCCGGCGGGAGGGCCATCAATGAGCAGTTCTTC. This translates into CASSLAGGRAINEQFF.

The CDR3 DNA reads TGTGCCAGCTCGCAGACGAACCGGGACAGGGCGGACGAGCAGTACTTC. Translating it yields CASSQTNRDRADEQYF. The rearrangement links TRBV18 to TRBJ2-7, with 9 bases matching TRBD1. The CDR3 loop spans 16 amino acids. Per germline, CDR1 KGHSH and CDR2 LQKENI. V was pared by 6 bases and J by 5 bases, with 14 bases of the junction left unmatched.

This clone was recorded once. The rearrangement uses TRBV7-2 and TRBJ1-6; D perhaps matches TRBD1 (6 bases). The V end lost 4 bases, the J end lost 3 bases, and 13 bases lay between the germline ends. Per the germline V gene, CDR1 is SGHTA and CDR2 is FQGNSA. The CDR3 is 16 residues long. The CDR3 nucleotides are TGTGCCAGCAGCTCCCCCAACAGGGTCTATAATTCACCCCTCCACTTT. Translated, it gives CASSSPNRVYNSPLHF.

CDR3 nucleotide sequence: TGTGCCAGCAGCGCCGGGAGACAGGGGTCCTACGAGCAGTACTTC. It encodes CASSAGRQGSYEQYF. The V and J genes are TRBV5-4 and TRBJ2-7; 8 nucleotides agree with TRBD1. CDR3 size: 15 residues. The trim removed 4 bases at V and 1 base at J, leaving 7 bases unmatched. Germline V gene sequence: CDR1 SGHNT, CDR2 YYREEE (reference sequence).

V and J are TRBV9 and TRBJ2-3; D is unclear. The V gene's germline CDR1 is SGDLS and CDR2 YYNGEE. The germline V and J ends were trimmed by 0 bases and 6 bases, with 11 bases remaining between them. This CDR3 is built from 14 residues. The CDR3 nucleotides are TGTGCCAGCAGCGTAGGTAGAAGCATCGATACGCAGTATTTT. Translating it yields CASSVGRSIDTQYF.

The gene calls are TRBV11-2 and TRBJ2-1, with 11 bases identical to TRBD2. This CDR3 has 19 amino acids. The germline CDR1 and CDR2 sequences are SGHAT and FQNNGV. V was pared by 6 bases and J by 5 bases, with 18 bases of the junction left unmatched. Here the CDR3 DNA reads TGTGCCAGCAGGCGGTCCTCTAGCGGGGGGCGCCCCGGGCACAATGAGCAGTTCTTC. Translation: CASRRSSSGGRPGHNEQFF.

This clone was seen just once. The rearrangement uses TRBV10-3 and TRBJ2-7; maybe TRBD1 (6 bases). The CDR3 is 13 amino acids. Germline V lookup: CDR1 ENHRY, CDR2 SYGVKD. The V end lost 4 bases, the J end lost 5 bases, and 12 bases lay between the germline ends. The CDR3 sequence is CAISGNRDHEQYF. Here the CDR3 DNA reads TGTGCCATCAGTGGTAACAGGGACCACGAGCAGTACTTC.

The chain recombines TRBV5-4 with TRBJ2-1, with 11 bases that match TRBD2. CDR1 and CDR2 (germline): SGHNT, YYREEE (reference sequence). V dropped 3 bases and J dropped 9; count of bases not matched to a gene: 11. CDR3 length equals 16 residues. The DNA for the CDR3 is TGTGCCAGCAGCTACGAACTAGCGGGGGCAGTTGTTGAGCAGTTCTTC. Amino acids: CASSYELAGAVVEQFF.

The chain is built from TRBV29-1 and TRBJ2-1; perhaps TRBD2 as D (6 bases). From germline, CDR1 is SQVTM and CDR2 ANQGSEA. CDR3 length: 16 residues. V shed 0 bases and J shed 6 bases, with 18 bases lying between them. CDR3 sequence reads: CSVEEVKGGLFNEQFF. The CDR3 nucleotides are TGCAGCGTTGAAGAGGTTAAGGGAGGATTGTTCAATGAGCAGTTCTTC.

This chain connects TRBV7-9 to TRBJ1-5; tentatively, D is TRBD1 (6 bases). Trimming removed 5 bases from V and 6 bases from J, with 14 bases in between. Per the germline V gene, CDR1 is SEHNR and CDR2 is FQNEAQ (reference sequence). The CDR3 length is 14 residues. The CDR3 DNA is TGTGCCAGCAGCCAGACGGGGGGCGGTCAGCCCCAGCATTTT. It specifies CASSQTGGGQPQHF.

The chain carries TRBV5-1 and TRBJ2-1; D perhaps matches TRBD2 (5 bases). Germline-derived CDR1 and CDR2 are SGHRS and YFSETQ. The CDR3 sequence is 15 residues long. Trimming left V 0 bases short and J 5 bases short, with 12 bases between. Written as DNA, the CDR3 is TGCGCCAGCAGCTTGGTACGTCTAGCCAACAATGAGCAGTTCTTC. Protein product: CASSLVRLANNEQFF.

The V call is TRBV7-9, the J call TRBJ2-7; TRBD2 aligns across 9 bases. Germline loops: CDR1 SEHNR, CDR2 FQNEAQ (reference sequence). The CDR3 is 15 amino acids. V trimming: 3 bases; J trimming: 2 bases; junction bases outside the gene matches: 5. The CDR3 region is CASSLSSGATYEQYF. CDR3 in DNA: TGTGCCAGCAGCTTGTCTAGCGGGGCTACCTACGAGCAGTACTTC.

The V gene is TRBV5-1, the J gene TRBJ2-7, with 8 bases identical to TRBD2. The CDR3 runs to 15 residues. With V trimmed by 2 bases and J by 2 bases, 6 bases remained unmatched. Germline V CDR1 and CDR2: SGHRS, YFSETQ. This CDR3 reads CASSLASGPPYEQYF. Here the CDR3 DNA reads TGCGCCAGCAGCTTAGCTAGCGGGCCTCCCTACGAGCAGTACTTC.

This sequence joins TRBV11-2 and TRBJ2-3; 10 bases map to TRBD2. The germline V gene encodes CDR1 SGHAT and CDR2 FQNNGV. With 3 bases clipped from V and 1 base from J, the junction kept 1 base outside the gene matches. This CDR3 has 15 amino acids. CDR3 sequence (DNA): TGTGCCAGCAGCTTCCTAGCGGGGGGCACAGATACGCAGTATTTT. Translated: CASSFLAGGTDTQYF.

The J gene is TRBJ1-4, the V gene TRBV10-2; the D gene is possibly TRBD1 (5 bases). The CDR3 spans 13 residues. V was cut by 4 bases and J by 4 bases, with 7 bases left in between. Per the germline V gene, CDR1 is WSHSY and CDR2 is SAAADI. CDR3 DNA sequence: TGCGCCAGCAGTGGACAGATTAATGAAAAACTGTTTTTT. As protein: CASSGQINEKLFF.

This clone has only one observation. The chain recombines TRBV18 with TRBJ2-2; 9 nucleotides match TRBD2. The CDR3 has 17 amino acids. The V and J ends lost 2 bases and 2 bases, in that order; junction bases with no gene match: 6. Germline CDR1 reads KGHSH; CDR2 reads LQKENI. For the CDR3, the DNA is TGTGCCAGCTCACCATTCCTAGCGGGACCAAACACCGGGGAGCTGTTTTTT. This encodes CASSPFLAGPNTGELFF. Using reference TRBV18 and TRBJ2-2 for the parts outside the CDR3, the full variable domain is NAGVMQNPRHLVRRRGQEARLRCSPMKGHSHVYWYRQLPEEGLKFMVYLQKENIIDESGMPKERFSAEFPKEGPSILRIQQVVRGDSAAYFCASSPFLAGPNTGELFFGEGSRLTVL.